What follows is one T cell receptor beta chain and its context. Its target is not known. Data came from immunoSEQ multiplex PCR; TCRdb stores just in-frame clones and leaves some out. The top ten hold approximately 4.8% of the sample, which has roughly 70,000 clones, 88% seen once. This sample is part of a study of T cell responses to AZD1222 COVID-19 vaccine. General study findings and limits: Clonal diversity may have been underestimated in mostly white British donors. Only a handful of AZD1222 recipients tested seropositive at baseline.

Trimming pared 2 bases from V and 7 bases from J, leaving 11 bases between. This CDR3 has 14 residues. The germline gives CDR1 SNHLY, CDR2 FYNNEI. The clonotype was recovered from an adult who received the MenACWY meningococcal vaccine as a control. The chain couples TRBV2 to TRBJ2-2, with a tentative D call TRBD2 (6 bases). The specimen comprised peripheral blood, sampled 28 days after the second dose of the MenACWY control vaccine. This chain's CDR3 is CASSEFGGSGELFF. In DNA form, the CDR3 reads TGTGCCAGCAGTGAATTTGGGGGGAGCGGGGAGCTGTTTTTT.